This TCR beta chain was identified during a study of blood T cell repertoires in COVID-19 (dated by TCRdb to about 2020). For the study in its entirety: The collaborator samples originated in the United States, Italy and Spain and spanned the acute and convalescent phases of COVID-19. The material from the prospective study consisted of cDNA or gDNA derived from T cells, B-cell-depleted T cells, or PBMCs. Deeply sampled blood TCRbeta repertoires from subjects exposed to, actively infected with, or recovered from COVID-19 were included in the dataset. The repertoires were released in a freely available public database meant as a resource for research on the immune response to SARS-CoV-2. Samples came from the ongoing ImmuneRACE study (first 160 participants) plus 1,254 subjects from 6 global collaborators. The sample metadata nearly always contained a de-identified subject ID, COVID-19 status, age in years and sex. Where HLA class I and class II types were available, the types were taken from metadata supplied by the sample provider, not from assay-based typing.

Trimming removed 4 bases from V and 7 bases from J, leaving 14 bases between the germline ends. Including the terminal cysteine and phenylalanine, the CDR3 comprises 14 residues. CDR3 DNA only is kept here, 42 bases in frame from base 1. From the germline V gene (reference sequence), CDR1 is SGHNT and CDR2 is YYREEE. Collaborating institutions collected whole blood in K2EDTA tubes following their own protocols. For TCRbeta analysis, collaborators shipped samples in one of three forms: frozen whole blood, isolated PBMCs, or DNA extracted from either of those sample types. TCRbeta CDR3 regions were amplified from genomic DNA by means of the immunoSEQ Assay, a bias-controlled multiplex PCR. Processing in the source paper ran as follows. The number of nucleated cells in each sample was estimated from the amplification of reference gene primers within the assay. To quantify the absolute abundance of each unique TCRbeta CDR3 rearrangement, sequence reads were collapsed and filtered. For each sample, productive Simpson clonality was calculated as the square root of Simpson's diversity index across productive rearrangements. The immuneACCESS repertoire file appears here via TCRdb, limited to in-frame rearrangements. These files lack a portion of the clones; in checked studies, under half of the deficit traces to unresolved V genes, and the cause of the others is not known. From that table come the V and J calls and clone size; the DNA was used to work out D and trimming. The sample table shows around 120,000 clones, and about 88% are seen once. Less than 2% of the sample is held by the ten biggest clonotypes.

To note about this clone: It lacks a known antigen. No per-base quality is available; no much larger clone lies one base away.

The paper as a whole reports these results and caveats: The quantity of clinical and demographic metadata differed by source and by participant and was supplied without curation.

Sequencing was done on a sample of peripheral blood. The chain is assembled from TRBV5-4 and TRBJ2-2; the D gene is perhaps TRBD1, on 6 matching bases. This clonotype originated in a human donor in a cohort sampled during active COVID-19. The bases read TGTGCCAGCAGCCCGGGACAATTAAACGGGGAGCTGTTTTTT. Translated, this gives CASSPGQLNGELFF.